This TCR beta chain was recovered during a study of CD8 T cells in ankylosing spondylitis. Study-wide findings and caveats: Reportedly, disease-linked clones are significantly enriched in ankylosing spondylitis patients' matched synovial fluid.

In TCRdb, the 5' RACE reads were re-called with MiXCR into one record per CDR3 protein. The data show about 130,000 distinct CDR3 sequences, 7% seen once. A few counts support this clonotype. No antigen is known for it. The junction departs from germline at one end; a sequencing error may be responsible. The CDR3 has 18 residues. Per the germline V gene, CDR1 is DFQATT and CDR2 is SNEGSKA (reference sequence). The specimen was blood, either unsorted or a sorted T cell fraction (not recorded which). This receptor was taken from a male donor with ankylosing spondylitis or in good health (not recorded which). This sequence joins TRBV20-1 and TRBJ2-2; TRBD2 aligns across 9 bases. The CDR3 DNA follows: TGCAGGGCTAGAAGGTGGCTAGCGGGATTAAAGAACACCGGGGAGCTGTTTTTT. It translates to CRARRWLAGLKNTGELFF.